Each of the 29 T cell receptor beta chains below was sequenced from the same sample in a study of cytomegalovirus exposure and HLA in healthy donors. The PCR contained 60 Vbeta and 13 Jbeta primers. Assay used: immunoSEQ multiplex PCR; TCRdb lists only in-frame clones, some missing. The repertoire has 150,000 to 200,000 clones, around 86% of them found once; the top ten carry about 0.89%. The specimen sequenced was PBMCs. These receptors came from a girl aged 2 to 10 in good health and CMV-seropositive.

The chain has TRBV5-6 and TRBJ2-1, with 12 bases identical to TRBD2. This CDR3 comprises 18 residues. Germline values: CDR1 SGHDT, CDR2 YYEEEE. Trimming took 4 bases from V and 3 from J; bases not matched to a gene: 11. The CDR3 loop reads CASSRRLAGEHFYNEQFF. DNA of the CDR3: TGTGCCAGCAGCCGAAGACTAGCGGGAGAGCATTTCTACAATGAGCAGTTCTTC.

J is TRBJ2-3 and V is TRBV13, with 9 bases aligning to TRBD2. The CDR3 sequence is 15 residues long. Germline V gives CDR1 PRHDT, CDR2 FYEKMQ (reference sequence). The J segment lost 6 bases and the V segment lost 6 bases, leaving 10 bases of the junction unmatched. The CDR3 nucleotides are TGTGCCAGCAGTCCCTTAGCGGGAGTAGCGGATACGCAGTATTTT. Translating gives CASSPLAGVADTQYF. Complete variable domain (other parts from reference TRBV13 and TRBJ2-3): AAGVIQSPRHLIKEKRETATLKCYPIPRHDTVYWYQQGPGQDPQFLISFYEKMQSDKGSIPDRFSAQQFSDYHSELNMSSLELGDSALYFCASSPLAGVADTQYFGPGTRLTVL.

The V call is TRBV30, the J call TRBJ2-4; the match to TRBD2 covers 7 bases. This CDR3 is 13 amino acids long. Germline V CDR1 and CDR2: GTSNPN, SVGIG (reference sequence). The trim removed 0 bases at V and 7 bases at J, leaving 3 bases unmatched. The CDR3 sequence is CAWSVRRENIQYF. CDR3 sequence (DNA): TGTGCCTGGAGTGTCAGGCGGGAGAACATTCAGTACTTC. Supplemented by reference TRBV30 and TRBJ2-4, the full variable domain reads SQTIHQWPATLVQPVGSPLSLECTVEGTSNPNLYWYRQAAGRGLQLLFYSVGIGQISSEVPQNLSASRPQDRQFILSSKKLLLSDSGFYLCAWSVRRENIQYFGAGTRLSVL.

The V and J genes are TRBV5-4 and TRBJ1-1; 7 bases are shared with TRBD1. The CDR3 loop spans 16 amino acids. With V trimmed by 5 bases and J by 3 bases, 13 bases remained unmatched. CDR1 and CDR2 (germline): SGHNT, YYREEE (reference sequence). The CDR3 is CASRDRDRPRYTEAFF. As DNA, the CDR3 is TGTGCCAGCAGGGACCGGGACAGACCTAGATACACTGAAGCTTTCTTT.

V and J are TRBV6-1 and TRBJ1-4; 12 bases match TRBD1. Germline CDR1 MNHNS, CDR2 SASEGT. V dropped 1 base and J dropped 7; count of bases not matched to a gene: 1. The CDR3 extends over 15 amino acids. CDR3 protein: CASSEGGQGAEKLFF. Here the CDR3 DNA reads TGTGCCAGCAGTGAAGGGGGACAGGGGGCTGAAAAACTGTTTTTT.

This rearrangement joins TRBV21-1 to TRBJ2-4; TRBD2 is the table's D call, not checked against the DNA. TRBV21-1 counts as a pseudogene. The length of the CDR3 is 20 residues. The CDR3 here is CASSPKGRRDLHSAKNIQYF. Here the CDR3 DNA reads TGTGCCAGCAGTCCCAAAGGGAGGAGGGATCTACATTCGGCCAAAAACATTCAGTACTTC.

The chain combines TRBV28 with TRBJ2-2; 7 nucleotides agree with TRBD1. Germline trimming cut 1 base from V and 3 bases from J; bases unmatched to any gene: 8. Germline V gives CDR1 MDHEN, CDR2 SYDVKM. The CDR3 loop spans 17 amino acids. The CDR3: CASSLLGRGRDTGELFF. The CDR3 DNA is TGTGCCAGCAGTTTATTGGGTAGGGGGCGGGACACCGGGGAGCTGTTTTTT.

This clone has just one count. The V call is TRBV9, the J call TRBJ2-5, with TRBD1 identical over 8 bases. The ends lost 4 bases at V and 7 bases at J; junction bases unmatched: 12. This CDR3 region has 15 residues. The germline gives CDR1 SGDLS, CDR2 YYNGEE. CDR3 sequence: CASSPGTGSRGTQYF. For the CDR3, the DNA is TGTGCCAGCAGCCCCGGGACAGGATCCCGGGGGACCCAGTACTTC.

This CDR3 reads CASSWRSLTDTQYF. The CDR3, as DNA: TGTGCCTCCTCATGGAGGAGCTTAACAGATACGCAGTATTTT. J is TRBJ2-3 and V is TRBV28, with D possibly TRBD2 on 5 matching bases. The V and J ends lost 11 bases and 3 bases respectively, with 18 bases between them. CDR1 and CDR2 from the germline V gene are MDHEN and SYDVKM. This CDR3 contains 14 residues.

This chain links TRBV9 with TRBJ2-3, with D possibly matching TRBD2 (5 bases). Germline V CDR1 and CDR2: SGDLS, YYNGEE. V shed 4 bases and J shed 6 bases, with 15 bases lying between them. CDR3 size: 14 residues. CDR3 loop: CASSRTSLRDTQYF. The DNA for the CDR3 is TGTGCCAGCAGCCGGACTTCCTTGCGGGATACGCAGTATTTT.

With respect to this clone: An end of the junction does not agree with germline; a read error may underlie this. Other nucleotide sequences from this sample produce the same CDR3. This chain connects TRBV30 to TRBJ2-5, with TRBD1 as a possible D gene (5 bases). CDR1 is GTSNPN, CDR2 SVGIG, per germline (reference sequence). The CDR3 is made up of 13 amino acids. This CDR3 is CAWSVRREETQYF. CDR3 sequence (DNA): TGTGCCTGGAGTGTACGCAGGGAAGAAACCCAGTACTTC.

This clone has just a few counts. V usage is TRBV27 and J usage is TRBJ2-7; 7 bases are a match to TRBD2. The V gene end was trimmed by 3 bases and the J gene end by 1 base; junction bases not matched to a gene: 6. Per germline, CDR1 MNHEY and CDR2 SMNVEV (reference sequence). There are 15 residues in the CDR3. This CDR3 reads CASSFSGGSSYEQYF. In DNA, the CDR3 is TGTGCCAGCAGTTTTTCGGGAGGATCATCCTACGAGCAGTACTTC.

The CDR3 coding sequence is TGTGCCTGGAGTCCTCGGACAGAACTAAGGGATAACTATGGCTACACCTTC. Translation gives CAWSPRTELRDNYGYTF. This chain connects TRBV30 to TRBJ1-2, with D perhaps matching TRBD1 (6 bases). The CDR3 is made up of 17 amino acids. Germline loops: CDR1 GTSNPN, CDR2 SVGIG (reference sequence). The V end lost 2 bases, the J end lost 1 base, and 20 bases lay between the germline ends.

The table lists this clone with a few counts. The chain joins TRBV29-1 to TRBJ2-7; 8 bases are a match to TRBD2. CDR1 is SQVTM and CDR2 is ANQGSEA in the germline V gene. J gave up 1 base and V 6 bases, and 8 bases lay outside the gene matches. The CDR3 is made up of 14 amino acids. The CDR3, as DNA: TGCAGCGTGGGAAGGGGCGGGGGGTCCTACGAGCAGTACTTC. It is translated as CSVGRGGGSYEQYF.

The CDR3 DNA is TGTGCCAGCAGCTCTCTAGACAGTTCCTCCTACGAGCAGTACTTC. It codes for CASSSLDSSSYEQYF. The rearrangement joins TRBV5-6 to TRBJ2-7; D is possibly TRBD1 (5 bases). V lost 3 bases and J 0 bases, leaving 13 bases between the germline ends. Per the germline V gene, CDR1 is SGHDT and CDR2 is YYEEEE. This CDR3 region has 15 residues.

This clone was observed once. The rearrangement links TRBV5-1 to TRBJ2-2; 10 bases match TRBD2. The CDR3 totals 16 residues. The V segment lost 4 bases and the J segment 1 base; nucleotides outside the gene matches: 4. Germline CDR1 and CDR2: SGHRS and YFSETQ. CDR3 sequence reads: CASSPWTSGNTGELFF. The DNA of the CDR3 is TGCGCCAGCAGCCCATGGACTAGCGGGAACACCGGGGAGCTGTTTTTT. Drawing the rest from reference TRBV5-1 and TRBJ2-2, the complete variable domain is KAGVTQTPRYLIKTRGQQVTLSCSPISGHRSVSWYQQTPGQGLQFLFEYFSETQRNKGNFPGRFSGRQFSNSRSEMNVSTLELGDSALYLCASSPWTSGNTGELFFGEGSRLTVL.

In nucleotides, the CDR3 is TGTGCCAGCACCCTCACAAGGAGCGGGAACACCGGGGAGCTGTTTTTT. This gives the protein CASTLTRSGNTGELFF. This chain joins TRBV6-6 and TRBJ2-2; D is possibly TRBD2 (5 bases). This CDR3 region has 16 residues. Trimming cost V 7 bases and J 1 base, with 16 bases left between them. Germline V lookup: CDR1 MNHNY, CDR2 SVGAGI (reference sequence).

The genes are TRBV4-1 and TRBJ1-5; D gene unclear. The CDR3 extends over 17 amino acids. The V gene's germline CDR1 is MGHRA and CDR2 YSYEKL. Trimming pared 0 bases from V and 3 bases from J, leaving 15 bases between. The CDR3 DNA is TGCGCCAGCAGCCAAGATGTATCAGAGGCCTACAATCAGCCCCAGCATTTT. Residues: CASSQDVSEAYNQPQHF.

This clone has a handful of counts. As DNA, the CDR3 is TGTGCCAGCAGCCTGGCGTCTAGCTCGGGTTGGGATGAGCAGTTCTTC. This sequence encodes CASSLASSSGWDEQFF. This chain joins TRBV5-4 and TRBJ2-1, with D maybe TRBD2 (5 bases). The CDR3 runs to 16 residues. Germline assignment: CDR1 SGHNT and CDR2 YYREEE (reference sequence). Trimming removed 4 bases from V and 8 bases from J, with 22 bases in between.

The chain uses TRBV6-6 and TRBJ1-2, with 7 bases fitting TRBD1. The germline gives CDR1 MNHNY, CDR2 SVGAGI (reference sequence). There are 16 residues in the CDR3. With V trimmed by 4 bases and J by 8 bases, 16 bases remained unmatched. CDR3 in DNA: TGTGCCAGCAGTTCGTTTAACAGGGGATTAGGAAGAGGCTACACCTTC. Residues: CASSSFNRGLGRGYTF.

Points on this clone: The junction and the germline gene differ at one end; a read error may be behind it. The chain combines TRBV7-7 with TRBJ2-2; 9 positions agree with TRBD1. The CDR3 loop spans 14 amino acids. Per the germline V gene, CDR1 is SSHAT and CDR2 is FNYEAQ (reference sequence). This CDR3 is CASSLGTGPGELFF. CDR3 DNA sequence: TGTGCTAGCAGCTTAGGGACAGGGCCCGGGGAGCTGTTTTTT.

This chain links TRBV30 with TRBJ2-1, with D possibly TRBD2 on 5 matching bases. CDR3 length: 13 residues. V gave up 1 base and J gave up 12 bases, with 16 bases separating them. CDR1 is GTSNPN and CDR2 is SVGIG in the germline V gene (reference sequence). CDR3 in amino acids: CAWSAFREGGQFF. The CDR3 DNA reads TGTGCCTGGAGTGCCTTCCGAGAGGGTGGGCAGTTCTTC. Full variable domain (outside the CDR3, taken from reference TRBV30 and TRBJ2-1): SQTIHQWPATLVQPVGSPLSLECTVEGTSNPNLYWYRQAAGRGLQLLFYSVGIGQISSEVPQNLSASRPQDRQFILSSKKLLLSDSGFYLCAWSAFREGGQFFGPGTRLTVL.

The chain combines TRBV9 with TRBJ2-5; no reliable D call. Per germline, CDR1 SGDLS and CDR2 YYNGEE. Trimming removed 0 bases at V and 3 bases at J, with 18 bases between. CDR3 length equals 17 residues. CDR3: CASSVGVSPAPEETQYF. The CDR3 DNA reads as TGTGCCAGCAGCGTAGGGGTTAGCCCAGCTCCTGAAGAGACCCAGTACTTC.

The rearrangement joins TRBV5-1 to TRBJ2-7, with TRBD2 as a possible D gene (6 bases). V lost 4 bases and J 2 bases, leaving 22 bases between the germline ends. The CDR3 is made up of 17 amino acids. The germline gives CDR1 SGHRS, CDR2 YFSETQ. CDR3 residues: CASSRSIQGLRAYEQYF. CDR3 coding DNA: TGCGCCAGCAGCCGATCGATTCAGGGACTCCGGGCCTACGAGCAGTACTTC.

This clone has a single count. The genes are TRBV4-2 and TRBJ2-5; D may be TRBD2 (5 bases). The CDR3 runs to 17 residues. V lost 3 bases and J 7 bases, leaving 24 bases between the germline ends. Germline V CDR1 and CDR2: LGHNA, YNFKEQ. The CDR3 DNA reads TGTGCCAGCAGCCATATTGAGACCGACCTAGACCGGGGGACCCAGTACTTC. As protein: CASSHIETDLDRGTQYF.

The rearrangement uses TRBV7-3 and TRBJ2-3, with 8 bases identical to TRBD2. The CDR3 is 13 residues long. V shed 7 bases and J 5 bases; nucleotides not matched to a gene: 5. CDR1 and CDR2 from the germline V gene are SGHTA and FQGTGA. Here the CDR3 reads CASTSGQEDTQYF. In DNA, the CDR3 is TGTGCCAGCACTAGCGGGCAGGAAGATACGCAGTATTTT.

DNA of the CDR3: TGTGCCAGCTCACCACCGCAGGGGGTCGGGGAGACCCAGTACTTC. It encodes CASSPPQGVGETQYF. This rearrangement joins TRBV18 to TRBJ2-5; 7 nucleotides agree with TRBD1. The CDR3 loop spans 15 amino acids. Germline V gene lookup returns CDR1 KGHSH and CDR2 LQKENI. J gave up 5 bases and V 0 bases, and 6 bases lay outside the gene matches.

The chain combines TRBV6-5 with TRBJ1-4, with D possibly being TRBD1 (6 bases). Germline loops: CDR1 MNHEY, CDR2 SVGAGI. V lost 6 bases and J 8 bases, leaving 19 bases between the germline ends. The CDR3 has 15 residues. The CDR3 spells CASRPLPGQREKLFF. The CDR3 nucleotides read TGTGCCAGCAGACCACTCCCAGGACAGCGGGAAAAACTGTTTTTT.

Here the CDR3 DNA reads TGTGCTAGTGGTTTGGGGAGTCAGCCCCAGCATTTT. Protein sequence: CASGLGSQPQHF. The V and J genes are TRBV12-5 and TRBJ1-5; D uncertain. Trimming took 1 base from V and 6 from J, leaving 4 bases between them. Germline CDR1 LGHNT, CDR2 FRNRAP. The CDR3 totals 12 residues.